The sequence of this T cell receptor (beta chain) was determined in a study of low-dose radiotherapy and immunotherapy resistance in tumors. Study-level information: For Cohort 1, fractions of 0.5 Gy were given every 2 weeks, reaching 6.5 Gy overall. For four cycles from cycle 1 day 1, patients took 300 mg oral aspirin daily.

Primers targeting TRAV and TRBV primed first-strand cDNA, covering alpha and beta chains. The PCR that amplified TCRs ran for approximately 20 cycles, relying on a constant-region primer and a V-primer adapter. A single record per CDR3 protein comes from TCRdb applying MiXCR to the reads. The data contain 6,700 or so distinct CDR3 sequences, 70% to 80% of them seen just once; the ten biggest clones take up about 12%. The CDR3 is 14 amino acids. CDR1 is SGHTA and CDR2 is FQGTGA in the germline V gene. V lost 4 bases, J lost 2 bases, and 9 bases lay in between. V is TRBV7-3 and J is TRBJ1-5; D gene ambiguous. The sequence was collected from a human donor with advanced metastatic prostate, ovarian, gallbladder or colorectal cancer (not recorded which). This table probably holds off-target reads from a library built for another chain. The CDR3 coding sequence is TGTGCCAGCAGCTCCGGGTTTGGCAATCAGCCCCAGCATTTT. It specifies CASSSGFGNQPQHF.